This is a list of T cell receptor beta chains from one sample in a study of cytomegalovirus exposure and HLA in healthy donors. Repertoires were generated with immunoSEQ multiplex PCR, while TCRdb's copy carries only in-frame clones and drops some. This sample has 97,000 or so clones; over 65% occur once, and the top ten carry just over 2.5%. The source material was PBMCs. The receptors were gathered from a man between 35 and 55 years old in good health and CMV-seronegative. The CDR3 runs from the conserved cysteine through the conserved F or W. Fields, in order: J gene, CDR3 length, V gene, D gene, clone size, CDR3 DNA, CDR3 protein. D genes are given only for firm matches. Clone size, where shown, is once, few, many, or a class for clones that have expanded.

>TRBJ2-3|14|TRBV7-2|TRBD2|NA
TGTGCCAGCAGCTTAGTAGGCGGGGGAGATACGCAGTATTTT
CASSLVGGGDTQYF
>TRBJ2-2|14|TRBV7-9|TRBD1|NA
TGTTCCAGCAGCTCCTGGACAGGGGCCGGGGAGCTGTTTTTT
CSSSSWTGAGELFF
>TRBJ1-6|16|TRBV18|NA|NA
TGTGCCAGCTCACCCACAGGGAGCTCCTATAATTCACCCCTCCACTTT
CASSPTGSSYNSPLHF
>TRBJ1-5|17|TRBV15|TRBD1|NA
TGTGCCACCAGCAGAGACCTAATGGACAGGGGCAATCAGCCCCAGCATTTT
CATSRDLMDRGNQPQHF
>TRBJ2-3|16|TRBV25-1|NA|NA
TGTGCCAGCAGCGCCGATCCGGGACTCCTAACAGATACGCAGTATTTT
CASSADPGLLTDTQYF
>TRBJ1-2|13|TRBV9|NA|NA
TGTGCCAGCAGCGTAGTGGGCAGAGGGTCTTACACCTTC
CASSVVGRGSYTF
>TRBJ2-1|18|TRBV11-2|TRBD2|NA
TGTGCCAGCAGCTTGGGAGTTAGCGGGGGGGCTTCCTACAATGAGCAGTTCTTC
CASSLGVSGGASYNEQFF
>TRBJ2-6|17|TRBV7-8|NA|NA
TGTGCCAGCAGCCCGATGACAGCTACCTCTGGGGCCAACGTCCTGACTTTC
CASSPMTATSGANVLTF
>TRBJ1-5|15|TRBV7-3|TRBD1|NA
TGTGCCAGCAGCTTGTCCGGGACAGGGGATCAGCCCCAGCATTTT
CASSLSGTGDQPQHF
>TRBJ2-1|17|TRBV19|TRBD1|few
TGTGCCAGTAGTATCCTTAGACAGGGACCTTCCTACAATGAGCAGTTCTTC
CASSILRQGPSYNEQFF